This T cell receptor (beta chain) comes out of a study of cytomegalovirus exposure and HLA in healthy donors. The overall study: Among the roughly 430 genotyped donors, over 70% were placed in the Caucasian-associated ancestry cluster.

Primers: 60 Vbeta forward and 13 Jbeta reverse. Produced via immunoSEQ multiplex PCR; TCRdb's table is partial and in-frame only. The sample carries more than 95,000 clones, over 60% recorded once. Donors in the study were healthy people who gave bone marrow. V was shortened by 4 bases and J by 7 bases, with 14 bases between the two germline ends. Germline CDR1 reads SGHNT; CDR2 reads YYREEE (reference sequence). The CDR3 runs to 14 residues. The genes are TRBV5-4 and TRBJ2-2, with a weak D call TRBD2 (6 bases). The TCR comes from a woman aged 55-70 years in good health and CMV-seropositive. The specimen was PBMCs. The CDR3 region has the DNA TGTGCCAGCAGCGCCGGGGGTTGGGGCGGGGAGCTGTTTTTT. It codes for CASSAGGWGGELFF.